The entry below gives a single T cell receptor beta chain sequence along with its context. Within Nashville, Tennessee resided all donors, each a Caucasian adult. This entry comes from a study of shared clonotypes between healthy human individuals. On the study more broadly: Samples came from two female and a few male donors aged 18 to 49. Used for every donor were three CD4 naive, three CD4 memory, two CD8 naive and one CD8 memory plate.

CDR3 length: 13 amino acids. The V and J ends lost 1 base and 8 bases respectively, with 8 bases between them. Germline V gene sequence: CDR1 LNHNV, CDR2 YYDKDF (reference sequence). Execution of the assay was at deep level. TCRdb's table, derived via immunoSEQ multiplex PCR, lists solely in-frame clones and lacks some. Among around 2.1 million clones listed, 90% to 97% were seen once. This rearrangement joins TRBV15 to TRBJ1-4; D is unclear. Source material: naive CD4+ T cells sorted from blood. This sample's subset: CD45RA+ positively selected. This sequence originates from a young man in good health. The CDR3 DNA reads TGTGCCACCAGCAGAGGGGCATCAGAAAAACTGTTTTTT. It translates to CATSRGASEKLFF. Combining the CDR3 with reference TRBV15 and TRBJ1-4 gives the whole variable domain DAMVIQNPRYQVTQFGKPVTLSCSQTLNHNVMYWYQQKSSQAPKLLFHYYDKDFNNEADTPDNFQSRRPNTSFCFLDIRSPGLGDTAMYLCATSRGASEKLFFGSGTQLSVL.